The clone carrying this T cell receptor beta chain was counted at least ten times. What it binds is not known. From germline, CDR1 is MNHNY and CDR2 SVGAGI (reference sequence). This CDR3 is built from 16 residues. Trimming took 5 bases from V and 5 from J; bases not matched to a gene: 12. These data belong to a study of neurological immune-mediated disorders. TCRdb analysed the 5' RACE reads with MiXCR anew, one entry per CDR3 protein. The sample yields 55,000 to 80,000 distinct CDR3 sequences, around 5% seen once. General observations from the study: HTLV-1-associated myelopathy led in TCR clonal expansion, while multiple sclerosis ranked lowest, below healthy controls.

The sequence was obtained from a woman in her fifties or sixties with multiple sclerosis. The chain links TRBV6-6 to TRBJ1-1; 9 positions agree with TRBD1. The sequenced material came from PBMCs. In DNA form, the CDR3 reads TGTGCCAGCAGTCTACCCGGGACAGGGCAGGGAACTGAAGCTTTCTTT. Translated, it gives CASSLPGTGQGTEAFF.